This T cell receptor beta chain was obtained from a study of identical twins' blood T cells. Regarding the study as a whole: Shared CDR3 clonotype counts tracked mainly the product of cloneset sizes.

TCRdb passed the 5' RACE reads through MiXCR, listing each CDR3 protein once. Of about 370,000 distinct CDR3 sequences listed, about 28% are singletons. This clonotype was counted ten times or more. Antigen specificity is unknown. This CDR3 region has 15 residues. Germline V CDR1 and CDR2: LNHDA, SQIVND (reference sequence). The V and J ends lost 5 bases and 13 bases respectively, with 26 bases between them. Donors were six healthy women in three monozygous twin pairs. The material sequenced was PBMCs. This sequence originates from a woman aged 18 to 55 in good health. This chain uses TRBV19 with TRBJ1-2; D unclear. The CDR3 bases are TGTGCCAGTAGTTCCCGCCCAAGGGATATGCGGCCCTTCACCTTC. Translating it yields CASSSRPRDMRPFTF.